This T cell receptor beta chain was recovered during a study of blood T cells in healthy people across ages. Per sample, no less than 5.5 micrograms of total RNA were extracted. A second 7 to 11 cycle PCR used barcoded and J-beta primers. CDR3-containing paired-end reads numbering at least 2.5 million came from each sample. TCRdb called the 5' RACE reads again in MiXCR, with one record for every CDR3 protein. The data contain 1.5 million to 2 million distinct CDR3 sequences, less than 50% of them seen just once; the ten biggest clones take up approximately 2.1%. The CDR3 is made up of 18 amino acids. Germline V gene data show CDR1 as MNHEY and CDR2 as SVGEGT. J gave up 7 bases and V 7 bases, and 17 bases lay outside the gene matches.

V and J are TRBV6-2 or TRBV6-3 and TRBJ2-1; 12 positions agree with TRBD2. The sequenced sample consisted of blood. The TCR comes from a woman aged 35 to 49 in good health. The CDR3 is CASNLQLGLAGGQNEQFF. The DNA for the CDR3 is TGTGCCAGCAACCTCCAGCTTGGCCTAGCGGGGGGGCAGAATGAGCAGTTCTTC.